The 20 T cell receptor beta chains in this list originate from one sample, sequenced in a study of blood T cell repertoires in COVID-19. Data came from immunoSEQ multiplex PCR; TCRdb stores just in-frame clones and leaves some out. The table shows over 200,000 clones, with 88% occurring only once. Sequences were obtained from peripheral blood. These TCRs come from a woman aged 60-75 years with acute or convalescent COVID-19.

The chain carries TRBV19 and TRBJ2-7; 7 nucleotides match TRBD1. Trimming took 3 bases from V and 0 from J; bases not matched to a gene: 5. Germline assignment: CDR1 LNHDA and CDR2 SQIVND (reference sequence). The CDR3 covers 15 residues. CDR3 residues: CASSIRDSGSYEQYF. CDR3 bases: TGTGCCAGTAGTATTAGGGACAGCGGCTCCTACGAGCAGTACTTC.

As concerns this clone: Other DNA sequences within the sample encode an identical CDR3. The J gene is TRBJ1-5, the V gene TRBV18; D is unclear. The CDR3 is made up of 13 amino acids. Trimming pared 3 bases from V and 4 bases from J, leaving 7 bases between. Germline V lookup: CDR1 KGHSH, CDR2 LQKENI. The CDR3 DNA follows: TGTGCCAGCTCACCTGGGCAGAATCAGCCCCAGCATTTT. It specifies CASSPGQNQPQHF.

The rearrangement links TRBV3-1 (or the pseudogene TRBV3-2) to TRBJ2-7, with D possibly matching TRBD1 (5 bases). Per the germline V gene, CDR1 is LGHDT and CDR2 is YNNKEL (reference sequence). The CDR3 totals 14 residues. V lost 6 bases, J lost 7 bases, and 19 bases lay in between. CDR3 in DNA: TGTGCCAGCAGTTCGGCGTTGGGGCCTAGGGAGCAGTACTTC. Translating gives CASSSALGPREQYF.

Only a few counts were recorded for this clone. The chain combines TRBV2 with TRBJ2-7; weak D call: TRBD2 (6 bases). V lost 10 bases and J lost 3, with 16 bases in between. The CDR3 has 13 amino acids. Looked up from germline, CDR1 is SNHLY and CDR2 is FYNNEI. CDR3 DNA sequence: TGTGCCACTACCGGGGGACTTATCTACGAGCAGTACTTC. This encodes CATTGGLIYEQYF.

The chain recombines TRBV6-2 or TRBV6-3 with TRBJ1-1; D gene uncertain. Trimming stripped 0 bases from V and 0 bases from J, with 14 bases between. The length of the CDR3 is 17 residues. Germline V gene data show CDR1 as MNHEY and CDR2 as SVGEGT. The CDR3 reads CASSYSAAARMNTEAFF. The CDR3 nucleotides read TGTGCCAGCAGTTACTCGGCGGCAGCGCGGATGAACACTGAAGCTTTCTTT.

This chain uses TRBV19 with TRBJ2-7; possible D gene TRBD2, 6 bases. V shed 5 bases and J shed 5 bases, with 22 bases lying between them. Germline lookup yields CDR1 LNHDA and CDR2 SQIVND (reference sequence). The length of the CDR3 is 16 residues. For the CDR3, the DNA is TGTGCCAGTAGTTCGCCGGGGCGGGGAAGGGTGAACGAGCAGTACTTC. Translating gives CASSSPGRGRVNEQYF.

The gene calls are TRBV18 and TRBJ1-1, with 8 nucleotides matching TRBD1. The V gene end was trimmed by 3 bases and the J gene end by 1 base; junction bases not matched to a gene: 7. CDR1 is KGHSH and CDR2 is LQKENI in the germline V gene. The CDR3 runs to 16 residues. CDR3 amino acids: CASSPPSTGANTEAFF. The CDR3 DNA reads as TGTGCCAGCTCACCCCCCTCGACAGGGGCGAACACTGAAGCTTTCTTT.

In its sample, this clone was seen many times. The V and J genes are TRBV3-1 (or the pseudogene TRBV3-2) and TRBJ2-2; perhaps TRBD2 as D (5 bases). The CDR3 has 15 amino acids. Germline V gene lookup returns CDR1 LGHDT and CDR2 YNNKEL (reference sequence). Between the trimmed V and J ends, which lost 4 bases and 6 bases, there was a span of 15 bases. The CDR3 DNA reads TGTGCCAGCAGCCCGGGAAAGAGGGCCGCCGGGGAGCTGTTTTTT. Its protein is CASSPGKRAAGELFF.

This sequence joins TRBV6-5 and TRBJ2-5; weak D call: TRBD2 (6 bases). The germline CDR1 and CDR2 sequences are MNHEY and SVGAGI. V gave up 6 bases and J gave up 5 bases, with 13 bases separating them. This CDR3 comprises 13 residues. DNA of the CDR3: TGTGCCAGCAGCGAGACTAGGGGTGAGACCCAGTACTTC. It specifies CASSETRGETQYF.

This chain uses TRBV5-4 with TRBJ1-2; tentatively, D is TRBD1 (6 bases). The germline CDR1 and CDR2 sequences are SGHNT and YYREEE (reference sequence). V lost 3 bases to trimming and J lost 7 bases, with 13 bases between them. CDR3 length equals 13 residues. DNA of the CDR3: TGTGCCAGCAGCTGGGCGGGGGCTCGTGGCTACACCTTC. It yields the protein CASSWAGARGYTF.

This chain uses TRBV19 with TRBJ1-3; the D gene is possibly TRBD1 (6 bases). Trimming removed 10 bases from V and 7 bases from J, with 17 bases in between. This CDR3 has 13 amino acids. Germline-derived CDR1 and CDR2 are LNHDA and SQIVND (reference sequence). This CDR3 reads CATDRRLGNTIYF. The CDR3 nucleotides read TGTGCCACCGACAGGAGACTTGGGAACACCATATATTTT.

This sequence joins TRBV6-2 or TRBV6-3 and TRBJ2-2; weak D call: TRBD2 (6 bases). V was pared by 6 bases and J by 5 bases, with 10 bases between. CDR1 is MNHEY, CDR2 SVGEGT, per germline. The CDR3 totals 13 residues. In DNA, the CDR3 is TGTGCCAGCAGCCTCGGGGGAACCGGGGAGCTGTTTTTT. Translated: CASSLGGTGELFF.

V is TRBV30 and J is TRBJ2-3, with 9 bases matching TRBD1. J was trimmed by 3 bases and V by 3 bases; bases with no gene match: 4. Looked up from germline, CDR1 is GTSNPN and CDR2 is SVGIG (reference sequence). The CDR3 is 14 residues long. DNA of the CDR3: TGTGCCTGGAGCAACAGGGGGCGGACAGATACGCAGTATTTT. This sequence encodes CAWSNRGRTDTQYF.

This clone was picked up one time. V and J are TRBV11-2 and TRBJ2-5; TRBD2 matches at 7 bases. The germline V gene encodes CDR1 SGHAT and CDR2 FQNNGV. With V trimmed by 5 bases and J by 2 bases, 11 bases remained unmatched. CDR3 length: 16 amino acids. CDR3 sequence: CASSETGGIPQETQYF. The CDR3 nucleotides read TGTGCCAGCAGCGAGACGGGGGGAATACCTCAAGAGACCCAGTACTTC.

This clone is a singleton in its sample. V gene TRBV5-1 combines with J gene TRBJ2-6; the match to TRBD1 covers 7 bases. V was pared by 5 bases and J by 0 bases, with 17 bases of the junction left unmatched. This CDR3 has 20 residues. The V gene's germline CDR1 is SGHRS and CDR2 YFSETQ. The CDR3 protein is CASSYKNPDREISGANVLTF. CDR3 nucleotide sequence: TGCGCCAGCAGTTACAAAAACCCCGACAGGGAGATCTCTGGGGCCAACGTCCTGACTTTC.

This chain links TRBV13 with TRBJ1-1; the D gene is possibly TRBD1 (6 bases). In germline, CDR1 is PRHDT, CDR2 FYEKMQ (reference sequence). The CDR3 loop spans 17 amino acids. The germline V and J ends were trimmed by 1 base and 4 bases, with 19 bases remaining between them. The CDR3 DNA sequence: TGTGCCAGCAGCTTAGTGGGGGCCCAGGGGCGTGGCACTGAAGCTTTCTTT. It encodes CASSLVGAQGRGTEAFF.

The rearrangement links TRBV5-1 to TRBJ2-2; the match to TRBD1 covers 9 bases. With 4 bases clipped from V and 7 bases from J, the junction kept 8 bases outside the gene matches. Germline CDR1 reads SGHRS; CDR2 reads YFSETQ. CDR3 length: 15 residues. The CDR3 DNA reads TGCGCCAGCAGCGGAGGACAGGGGCATGGCGGGGAGCTGTTTTTT. It translates to CASSGGQGHGGELFF.

The chain carries TRBV7-9 and TRBJ2-1; weak D call: TRBD2 (5 bases). In germline, CDR1 is SEHNR, CDR2 FQNEAQ (reference sequence). V lost 7 bases and J 5 bases, leaving 15 bases between the germline ends. This CDR3 region has 14 residues. CDR3 loop: CASTLTGWDNEQFF. DNA for the CDR3: TGTGCCAGCACCTTGACGGGGTGGGACAATGAGCAGTTCTTC. Looking up the rest from reference TRBV7-9 and TRBJ2-1 gives the full variable domain: DTGVSQNPRHKITKRGQNVTFRCDPISEHNRLYWYRQTLGQGPEFLTYFQNEAQLEKSRLLSDRFSAERPKGSFSTLEIQRTEQGDSAMYLCASTLTGWDNEQFFGPGTRLTVL.

The chain combines TRBV3-1 (or the pseudogene TRBV3-2) with TRBJ1-4; TRBD1 is a possible D gene (6 bases). Germline V gives CDR1 LGHDT, CDR2 YNNKEL (reference sequence). The V gene lost 4 bases and the J gene lost 4 bases, with 13 bases spanning the gap. The CDR3 is made up of 15 amino acids. CDR3 in amino acids: CASSLQTGFNEKLFF. The DNA for the CDR3 is TGTGCCAGCAGCCTCCAGACAGGCTTTAATGAAAAACTGTTTTTT.

V is TRBV18 and J is TRBJ2-1, with TRBD2 identical over 7 bases. Per the germline V gene, CDR1 is KGHSH and CDR2 is LQKENI. Losses at the gene ends were 3 bases for V and 8 bases for J; bases not matched to a gene: 7. CDR3 length: 14 residues. CDR3 sequence (DNA): TGTGCCAGCTCACCTCTGGGAGGGAGGGATGAGCAGTTCTTC. Amino acid sequence: CASSPLGGRDEQFF.